Presented here are 30 T cell receptor beta chains from one specimen sequenced in a study of blood T cell repertoires in COVID-19. Sequencing was performed with immunoSEQ multiplex PCR; in TCRdb, only in-frame clones are kept and a portion is missing. The sample contains 150,000 to 200,000 clones, 80% to 90% of which appear only once. Input material: peripheral blood. These receptors came from a woman aged 70-85 years with COVID-19, enrolled during active disease.

This chain joins TRBV5-1 and TRBJ1-1, with 8 bases lining up with TRBD1. The J segment lost 1 base and the V segment lost 3 bases, leaving 5 bases of the junction unmatched. The CDR3 runs 15 residues. Germline CDR1 SGHRS, CDR2 YFSETQ. CDR3 nucleotides: TGCGCCAGCAGCTCTCAGGGACAGGCGAACACTGAAGCTTTCTTT. Translation gives CASSSQGQANTEAFF.

This clone was found once. This CDR3 reads CASSPGGQANTEAFF. In nucleotides, the CDR3 is TGTGCCAGCTCACCGGGTGGACAGGCGAACACTGAAGCTTTCTTT. This rearrangement joins TRBV18 to TRBJ1-1; 7 nucleotides agree with TRBD1. Germline V gene data show CDR1 as KGHSH and CDR2 as LQKENI. Trimming took 3 bases from V and 1 from J; bases not matched to a gene: 5. The CDR3 is 15 residues long.

The V call is TRBV27, the J call TRBJ2-2, with 10 positions matching TRBD2. J gave up 5 bases and V 3 bases, and 9 bases lay outside the gene matches. Per germline, CDR1 MNHEY and CDR2 SMNVEV (reference sequence). The CDR3 contains 17 residues. CDR3 in DNA: TGTGCCAGCAGTTTTGAATCGACTAGCGGGTTTACCGGGGAGCTGTTTTTT. The encoded protein is CASSFESTSGFTGELFF.

The chain carries TRBV28 and TRBJ1-4, with unresolved D. Looked up from germline, CDR1 is MDHEN and CDR2 is SYDVKM. Trimming removed 6 bases at V and 8 bases at J, with 22 bases between. This CDR3 has 16 amino acids. The CDR3 nucleotides read TGTGCCAGCAGCTCGGATAAGCTCGTCTTGAGGGAAAAACTGTTTTTT. Translation gives CASSSDKLVLREKLFF.

The rearrangement uses TRBV2 and TRBJ1-5; 8 nucleotides match TRBD1. The CDR3 covers 14 residues. V shed 7 bases and J 9 bases; nucleotides not matched to a gene: 11. Germline CDR1 reads SNHLY; CDR2 reads FYNNEI. CDR3 region: CASNAEQGDRPQHF. The CDR3 DNA reads TGTGCCAGCAACGCGGAACAGGGGGATCGGCCCCAGCATTTT.

V is TRBV27 and J is TRBJ1-5; 8 positions match TRBD1. The CDR3 is 13 residues long. Per germline, CDR1 MNHEY and CDR2 SMNVEV (reference sequence). The V gene end was trimmed by 4 bases and the J gene end by 4 bases; junction bases not matched to a gene: 0. The CDR3: CASSWTGNQPQHF. In nucleotides, the CDR3 is TGTGCCAGCAGTTGGACAGGGAATCAGCCCCAGCATTTT.

V is TRBV2 and J is TRBJ2-1; 7 nucleotides agree with TRBD2. The CDR3 sequence is 16 residues long. Germline-derived CDR1 and CDR2 are SNHLY and FYNNEI. J lost 1 base, V lost 3 bases, and 6 bases had no gene match. CDR3 sequence reads: CASSEGRGKSYNEQFF. As DNA, the CDR3 is TGTGCCAGCAGTGAGGGGCGGGGGAAATCCTACAATGAGCAGTTCTTC.

This rearrangement joins TRBV19 to TRBJ1-2; 7 bases are shared with TRBD1. Germline assignment: CDR1 LNHDA and CDR2 SQIVND (reference sequence). V dropped 4 bases and J dropped 8; count of bases not matched to a gene: 7. The CDR3 extends over 13 amino acids. CDR3 loop: CASSTQQGWGYTF. The CDR3 nucleotides are TGTGCCAGTAGTACGCAACAGGGGTGGGGCTACACCTTC.

The V gene is TRBV2, the J gene TRBJ1-6, with a possible D match to TRBD1 (5 bases). V lost 4 bases to trimming and J lost 10 bases, with 17 bases between them. The CDR3 consists of 15 residues. CDR1 is SNHLY, CDR2 FYNNEI, per germline. This CDR3 is CASSGGVGWESPLHF. CDR3 coding DNA: TGTGCCAGCAGTGGGGGCGTGGGTTGGGAATCACCCCTCCACTTT.

The chain has TRBV5-1 and TRBJ2-5, with a possible D match to TRBD1 (6 bases). Looked up from germline, CDR1 is SGHRS and CDR2 is YFSETQ. The V gene lost 0 bases and the J gene lost 2 bases, with 14 bases spanning the gap. There are 16 residues in the CDR3. The CDR3 protein is CASSLAGTRSQETQYF. The CDR3 nucleotides read TGCGCCAGCAGCTTGGCCGGGACACGGTCTCAAGAGACCCAGTACTTC.

The chain uses TRBV18 and TRBJ2-7; tentatively, D is TRBD1 (5 bases). The length of the CDR3 is 11 residues. Germline-derived CDR1 and CDR2 are KGHSH and LQKENI. V lost 4 bases, J lost 4 bases, and 5 bases lay in between. CDR3 region: CASSQGYEQYF. The CDR3 nucleotides read TGTGCCAGCTCACAGGGGTACGAGCAGTACTTC.

The chain employs TRBV10-3 and TRBJ1-1, with 8 nucleotides matching TRBD1. V lost 0 bases to trimming and J lost 4 bases; unmatched junction nucleotides: 13. CDR1 is ENHRY and CDR2 is SYGVKD in the germline V gene. This CDR3 comprises 18 residues. As DNA, the CDR3 is TGTGCCATCAGTGAGTCGGATTCCAGGGGGCGGCTGGGCACTGAAGCTTTCTTT. Translated, it gives CAISESDSRGRLGTEAFF.

This clone was observed a few times. The chain employs TRBV7-9 and TRBJ1-1; tentative D call: TRBD1 (5 bases). The CDR3 contains 15 residues. Trimming removed 4 bases from V and 4 bases from J, with 16 bases in between. The V gene's germline CDR1 is SEHNR and CDR2 FQNEAQ (reference sequence). The CDR3 reads CASSSSGQGGTEAFF. For the CDR3, the DNA is TGTGCCAGCAGCTCATCCGGGCAGGGTGGCACTGAAGCTTTCTTT.

CDR3 amino acids: CASSAGTSGGAGYNEQFF. For the CDR3, the DNA is TGTGCCAGCAGTGCGGGGACTAGCGGGGGGGCCGGGTACAATGAGCAGTTCTTC. V and J are TRBV2 and TRBJ2-1, with 16 bases that match TRBD2. This CDR3 region has 18 residues. V shed 4 bases, J shed 4 bases, and the junction held 7 bases outside the gene matches. Germline loops: CDR1 SNHLY, CDR2 FYNNEI.

The CDR3 loop reads CASSLSGTGNTEAFF. CDR3 DNA sequence: TGTGCCAGCAGCTTGTCTGGGACAGGGAACACTGAAGCTTTCTTT. The genes are TRBV2 and TRBJ1-1, with 8 bases lining up with TRBD1. V lost 6 bases and J lost 1; bases outside the gene matches: 7. Looked up from germline, CDR1 is SNHLY and CDR2 is FYNNEI. The CDR3 extends over 15 amino acids.

The V and J genes are TRBV19 and TRBJ2-3; D might be TRBD1 (5 bases). The CDR3 contains 14 residues. The V end lost 8 bases, the J end lost 1 base, and 13 bases lay between the germline ends. Germline values: CDR1 LNHDA, CDR2 SQIVND (reference sequence). The CDR3 DNA follows: TGTGCCAGTGGGGCGGCTCTCGGCACAGATACGCAGTATTTT. Protein product: CASGAALGTDTQYF.

The chain couples TRBV28 to TRBJ1-5, with TRBD1 matching over 10 bases. This CDR3 has 15 residues. CDR1 MDHEN and CDR2 SYDVKM come from the germline V gene. Trimming at V came to 7 bases and at J to 2 bases, leaving 5 bases not matched to a gene. For the CDR3, the DNA is TGTGCCAGCAAGGGACAGGGGACGGGCAATCAGCCCCAGCATTTT. Residues: CASKGQGTGNQPQHF.

The chain joins TRBV25-1 to TRBJ1-4; D is undetermined. Trimming cost V 4 bases and J 10 bases, with 16 bases left between them. Germline V CDR1 and CDR2: MGHDK, SYGVNS. CDR3 length: 14 residues. In DNA, the CDR3 is TGTGCCAGCAGTGTAGACTACCCGTCGGGAAAACTGTTTTTT. It codes for CASSVDYPSGKLFF.

The chain joins TRBV7-9 to TRBJ2-1; possibly TRBD1 for D (5 bases). Germline CDR1 SEHNR, CDR2 FQNEAQ (reference sequence). Between the trimmed V and J ends, which lost 0 bases and 7 bases, there was a span of 13 bases. CDR3 length: 15 amino acids. CDR3 sequence reads: CASSLAQAGKNEQFF. Here the CDR3 DNA reads TGTGCCAGCAGCTTAGCGCAGGCAGGGAAAAATGAGCAGTTCTTC.

V is TRBV11-3 and J is TRBJ2-5; TRBD1 might be the D (5 bases). V lost 1 base to trimming and J lost 5 bases, with 8 bases between them. Germline CDR1 reads SGHNT; CDR2 reads YENEEA. The CDR3 is 13 amino acids. The chain's CDR3 is CASSLGKGETQYF. CDR3 DNA: TGTGCCAGCAGCTTAGGGAAGGGGGAGACCCAGTACTTC.

V gene TRBV3-1 (or the pseudogene TRBV3-2) combines with J gene TRBJ1-2; D not certain. Trimming shortened V by 4 bases and J by 0 bases, and 12 bases separated the two germline ends. This CDR3 spans 15 amino acids. Germline CDR1 reads LGHDT; CDR2 reads YNNKEL (reference sequence). CDR3 region: CASSPTENPNYGYTF. Written as DNA, the CDR3 is TGTGCCAGCAGCCCAACAGAGAACCCTAACTATGGCTACACCTTC.

The chain uses TRBV6-5 and TRBJ1-1, with 7 bases aligning to TRBD1. The CDR3 runs to 15 residues. V lost 7 bases and J lost 3; bases outside the gene matches: 11. Germline V gene data show CDR1 as MNHEY and CDR2 as SVGAGI. The CDR3 coding sequence is TGTGCCAGCACCTTACAGGGGCTCGGGGACACTGAAGCTTTCTTT. This encodes CASTLQGLGDTEAFF.

A single count supports this clone. The same CDR3 can be traced to other DNA sequences in this sample. This rearrangement joins TRBV9 to TRBJ1-5; TRBD1 agrees at 8 bases. This CDR3 is built from 14 residues. V dropped 4 bases and J dropped 2; count of bases not matched to a gene: 2. Germline V gene lookup returns CDR1 SGDLS and CDR2 YYNGEE. CDR3 sequence (DNA): TGTGCCAGCAGCCCGACAGGGGGCAATCAGCCCCAGCATTTT. Its translation: CASSPTGGNQPQHF.

The chain has TRBV19 and TRBJ1-2; TRBD1 agrees at 7 bases. The CDR3 is 15 residues long. Germline CDR1 and CDR2: LNHDA and SQIVND (reference sequence). In nucleotides, the CDR3 is TGTGCTGCCGCATCGGACAGGACAACGCTATCCGGCTACACCTTC. As protein: CAAASDRTTLSGYTF.

The chain carries TRBV2 and TRBJ1-5, with TRBD1 matching 8 bases. Unmatched junction bases numbered 3, after V lost 5 bases and J lost 0 bases. The CDR3 loop spans 15 amino acids. Looked up from germline, CDR1 is SNHLY and CDR2 is FYNNEI. CDR3: CASSPRGLSNQPQHF. Here the CDR3 DNA reads TGTGCCAGCAGTCCCAGGGGGCTTAGCAATCAGCCCCAGCATTTT. The full variable domain, rest sourced from reference TRBV2 and TRBJ1-5, is EPEVTQTPSHQVTQMGQEVILRCVPISNHLYFYWYRQILGQKVEFLVSFYNNEISEKSEIFDDQFSVERPDGSNFTLKIRSTKLEDSAMYFCASSPRGLSNQPQHFGDGTRLSIL.

J is TRBJ1-1 and V is TRBV5-1; TRBD1 agrees at 9 bases. Germline V gives CDR1 SGHRS, CDR2 YFSETQ. The J segment lost 4 bases and the V segment lost 2 bases, leaving 9 bases of the junction unmatched. This CDR3 has 16 amino acids. The CDR3 spells CASSLRTGGIGTEAFF. CDR3 in DNA: TGCGCCAGCAGCTTAAGAACAGGGGGCATCGGCACTGAAGCTTTCTTT. The variable domain in full, completed from reference TRBV5-1 and TRBJ1-1, reads KAGVTQTPRYLIKTRGQQVTLSCSPISGHRSVSWYQQTPGQGLQFLFEYFSETQRNKGNFPGRFSGRQFSNSRSEMNVSTLELGDSALYLCASSLRTGGIGTEAFFGQGTRLTVV.

The V gene is TRBV3-1 (or the pseudogene TRBV3-2), the J gene TRBJ1-2, with 10 bases fitting TRBD1. The CDR3 has 14 residues. CDR1 is LGHDT, CDR2 YNNKEL, per germline (reference sequence). The V gene end was trimmed by 1 base and the J gene end by 5 bases; junction bases not matched to a gene: 1. The CDR3 loop reads CASSQGGQGYGYTF. CDR3 sequence (DNA): TGTGCCAGCAGCCAAGGGGGACAGGGGTATGGCTACACCTTC.

The chain combines TRBV4-2 with TRBJ2-7; D may be TRBD2 (6 bases). CDR1 is LGHNA, CDR2 YNFKEQ, per germline. The V end was cut by 0 bases, the J end by 7 bases, with 19 bases between. The CDR3 runs 16 residues. The CDR3 DNA reads as TGTGCCAGCAGCCAAGATCCCGGGGGTCCTTTAGGGGAGCAGTACTTC. It yields the protein CASSQDPGGPLGEQYF.

The V and J genes are TRBV7-2 and TRBJ1-1; no firm D call. The germline gives CDR1 SGHTA, CDR2 FQGNSA. Trimming stripped 5 bases from V and 1 base from J, with 17 bases between. The CDR3 extends over 16 amino acids. In DNA form, the CDR3 reads TGTGCCAGCAGCCCCTACCAATACCGTACGAACACTGAAGCTTTCTTT. Amino acids: CASSPYQYRTNTEAFF. Looking up the rest from reference TRBV7-2 and TRBJ1-1 gives the full variable domain: GAGVSQSPSNKVTEKGKDVELRCDPISGHTALYWYRQSLGQGLEFLIYFQGNSAPDKSGLPSDRFSAERTGGSVSTLTIQRTQQEDSAVYLCASSPYQYRTNTEAFFGQGTRLTVV.

This clone was picked up one time. The chain couples TRBV19 to TRBJ1-6, with 11 bases that match TRBD1. Trimming cost V 9 bases and J 2 bases; bases outside gene matches: 3. The germline CDR1 and CDR2 sequences are LNHDA and SQIVND (reference sequence). This CDR3 has 15 residues. CDR3 amino acids: CASRTGGTYNSPLHF. The CDR3 DNA reads TGTGCCAGCCGGACAGGGGGCACCTATAATTCACCCCTCCACTTT.